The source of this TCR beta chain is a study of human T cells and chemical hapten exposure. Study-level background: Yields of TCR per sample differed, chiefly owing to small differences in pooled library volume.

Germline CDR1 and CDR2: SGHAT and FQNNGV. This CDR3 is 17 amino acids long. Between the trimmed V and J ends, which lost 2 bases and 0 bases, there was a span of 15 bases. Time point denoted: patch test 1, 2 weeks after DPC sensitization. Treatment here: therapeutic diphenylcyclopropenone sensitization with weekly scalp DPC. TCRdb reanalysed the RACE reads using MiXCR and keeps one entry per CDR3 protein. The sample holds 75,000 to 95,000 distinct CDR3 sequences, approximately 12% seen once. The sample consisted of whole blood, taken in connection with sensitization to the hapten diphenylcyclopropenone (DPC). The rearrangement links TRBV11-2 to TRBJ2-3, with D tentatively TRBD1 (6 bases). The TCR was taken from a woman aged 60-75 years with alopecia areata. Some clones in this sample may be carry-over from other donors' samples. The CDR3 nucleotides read TGTGCCAGCAGCTTACTGGCAGGGGTAACTAGCACAGATACGCAGTATTTT. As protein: CASSLLAGVTSTDTQYF.